The T cell receptor (beta chain) under discussion was sequenced for a study of blood T cell repertoires in COVID-19. CDR1 is MRHNA, CDR2 SNTAGT, per germline. The CDR3 runs 13 residues. J was trimmed by 7 bases and V by 10 bases; bases with no gene match: 12. How the authors handled the data: Scientists estimated how many nucleated cells there were by amplifying reference gene primers. The data were produced by immunoSEQ multiplex PCR, yet TCRdb's version contains in-frame clones alone and is incomplete. Clone size and V and J calls were adopted from that table, with D and trimming inferred from the DNA. The repertoire has around 28,000 clones, roughly 85% of them found once; the top ten carry roughly 25%. This clone is categorized as medium-sized.

This clonotype was sampled from a human donor in a cohort sampled during active COVID-19. The specimen sequenced was peripheral blood. The rearrangement uses TRBV6-4 and TRBJ1-2, with 7 positions matching TRBD1. As DNA, the CDR3 is TGTGCCACTACCCTCGACAGGGCGTGTGGCTACACCTTC. It encodes CATTLDRACGYTF.